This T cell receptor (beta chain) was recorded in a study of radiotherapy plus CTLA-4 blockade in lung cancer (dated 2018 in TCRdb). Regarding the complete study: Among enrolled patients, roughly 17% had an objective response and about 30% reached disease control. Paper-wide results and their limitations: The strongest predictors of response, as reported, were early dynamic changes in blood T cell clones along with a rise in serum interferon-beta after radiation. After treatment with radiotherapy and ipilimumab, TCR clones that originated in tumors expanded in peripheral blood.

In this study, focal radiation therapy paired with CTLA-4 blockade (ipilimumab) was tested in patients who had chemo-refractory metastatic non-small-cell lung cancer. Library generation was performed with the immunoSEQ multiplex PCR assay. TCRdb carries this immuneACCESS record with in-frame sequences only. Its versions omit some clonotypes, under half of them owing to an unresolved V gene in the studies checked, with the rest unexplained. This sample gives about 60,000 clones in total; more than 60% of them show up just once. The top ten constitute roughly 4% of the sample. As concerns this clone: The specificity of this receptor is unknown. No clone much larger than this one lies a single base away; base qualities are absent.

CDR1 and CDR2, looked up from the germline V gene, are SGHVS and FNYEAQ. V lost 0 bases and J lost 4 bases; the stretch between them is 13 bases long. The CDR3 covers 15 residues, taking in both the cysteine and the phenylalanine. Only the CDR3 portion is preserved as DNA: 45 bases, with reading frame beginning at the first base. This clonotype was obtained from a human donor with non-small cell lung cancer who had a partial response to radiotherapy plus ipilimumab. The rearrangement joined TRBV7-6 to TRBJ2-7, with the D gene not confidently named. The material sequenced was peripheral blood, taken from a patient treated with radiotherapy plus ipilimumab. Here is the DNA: TGTGCCAGCAGCTTAGCGCGAAAAGCCGGGTACGAGCAGTACTTC. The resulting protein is CASSLARKAGYEQYF.